The source of this T cell receptor beta chain is a study of T cell responses to AZD1222 COVID-19 vaccine. Study-wide findings and caveats: The reported proportion of spike-specific TCRs targeting unmutated variant regions was nearly half. At study baseline, merely six AZD1222 recipients were seropositive.

Comment on this clone: The target antigen is unknown.

Libraries were prepared by immunoSEQ multiplex PCR; TCRdb keeps only in-frame clonotypes and omits some of them. This table has 80,000 to 90,000 clones, around nine tenths appearing once. CDR1 and CDR2 from the germline V gene are SEHNR and FQNEAQ (reference sequence). V lost 4 bases and J lost 1, with 16 bases in between. There are 16 residues in the CDR3. The chain combines TRBV7-9 with TRBJ1-1, with D possibly TRBD1 on 6 matching bases. The sequences come from peripheral blood, collected on day 0 of MenACWY control vaccination. The TCR sequence derives from an adult in good health. The CDR3 DNA is TGTGCCAGCAGCTCTCAAGGGGGTATACCGAACACTGAAGCTTTCTTT. Its translation is CASSSQGGIPNTEAFF.